This T cell receptor beta chain was sequenced for a study of lymphopenia after photon versus proton radiotherapy. CDR1 and CDR2 (germline): SGHRS, YFSETQ. The CDR3 runs 15 residues. Trimming removed 0 bases from V and 6 bases from J; junction bases left unmatched: 5. Sequencing used immunoSEQ multiplex PCR; TCRdb keeps in-frame clones, though not all of them. The sample has 40,000 to 45,000 clones; about 80% are singletons. The TCR sequence derives from a woman in her 70s with pancreatic cancer. This rearrangement joins TRBV5-1 to TRBJ2-3; 9 bases line up with TRBD2. The sample in question was peripheral blood, obtained from a patient treated with proton-based radiotherapy. The CDR3 loop is CASSLAASGMDTQYF. The CDR3 DNA is TGCGCCAGCAGCTTGGCGGCTAGCGGGATGGATACGCAGTATTTT.